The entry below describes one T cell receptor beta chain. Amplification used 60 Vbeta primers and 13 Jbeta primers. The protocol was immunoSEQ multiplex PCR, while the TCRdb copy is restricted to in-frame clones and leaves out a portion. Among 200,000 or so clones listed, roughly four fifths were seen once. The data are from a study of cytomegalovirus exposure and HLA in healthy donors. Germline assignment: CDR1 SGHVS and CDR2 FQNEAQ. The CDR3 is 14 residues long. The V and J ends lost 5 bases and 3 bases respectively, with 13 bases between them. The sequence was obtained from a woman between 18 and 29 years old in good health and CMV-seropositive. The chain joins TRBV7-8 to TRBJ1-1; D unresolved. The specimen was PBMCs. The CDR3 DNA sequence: TGTGCCAGCAGCCCCCTGGTCCGAGACACTGAAGCTTTCTTT. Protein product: CASSPLVRDTEAFF.